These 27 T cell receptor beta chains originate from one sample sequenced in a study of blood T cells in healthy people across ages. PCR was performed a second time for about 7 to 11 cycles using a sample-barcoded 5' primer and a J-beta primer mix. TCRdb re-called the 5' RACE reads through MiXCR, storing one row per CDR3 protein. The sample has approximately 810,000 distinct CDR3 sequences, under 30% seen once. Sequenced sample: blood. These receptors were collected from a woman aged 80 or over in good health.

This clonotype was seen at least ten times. The CDR3 nucleotides read TGTGCCAGCAGCTCTCCGGGACTAGCGGGGGGGCTGGAGACCCAGTACTTC. Its protein product is CASSSPGLAGGLETQYF. The V and J genes are TRBV7-2 and TRBJ2-5; 16 bases fit TRBD2. The junction had 7 bases not matched to a gene; V was cut back by 4 bases and J by 5 bases. CDR1 SGHTA and CDR2 FQGNSA come from the germline V gene. The CDR3 length is 17 residues.

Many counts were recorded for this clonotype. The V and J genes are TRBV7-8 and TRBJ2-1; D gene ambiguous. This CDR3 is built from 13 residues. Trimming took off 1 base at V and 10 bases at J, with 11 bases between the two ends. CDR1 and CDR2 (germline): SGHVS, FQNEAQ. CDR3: CASSLDSGLEQFF. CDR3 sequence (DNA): TGTGCCAGCAGCTTAGATAGTGGTTTGGAGCAGTTCTTC. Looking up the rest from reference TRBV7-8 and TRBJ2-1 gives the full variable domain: GAGVSQSPRYKVAKRGQDVALRCDPISGHVSLFWYQQALGQGPEFLTYFQNEAQLDKSGLPSDRFFAERPEGSVSTLKIQRTQQEDSAVYLCASSLDSGLEQFFGPGTRLTVL.

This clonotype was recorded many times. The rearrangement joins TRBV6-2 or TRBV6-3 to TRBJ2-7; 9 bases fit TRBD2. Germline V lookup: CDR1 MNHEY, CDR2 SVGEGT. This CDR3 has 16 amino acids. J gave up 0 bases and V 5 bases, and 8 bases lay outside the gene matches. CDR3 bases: TGTGCCAGCAGTCACTATAGCGGGGGCAGCTCCTACGAGCAGTACTTC. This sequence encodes CASSHYSGGSSYEQYF.

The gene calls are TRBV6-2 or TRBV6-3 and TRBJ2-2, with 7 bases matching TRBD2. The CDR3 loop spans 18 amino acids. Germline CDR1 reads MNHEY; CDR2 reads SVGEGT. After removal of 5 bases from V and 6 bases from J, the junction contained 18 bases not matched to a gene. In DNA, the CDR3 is TGTGCCAGCAGTCCCACCGTCCTGGGGAGGGCAGTTCCCGGGGAGCTGTTTTTT. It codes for CASSPTVLGRAVPGELFF.

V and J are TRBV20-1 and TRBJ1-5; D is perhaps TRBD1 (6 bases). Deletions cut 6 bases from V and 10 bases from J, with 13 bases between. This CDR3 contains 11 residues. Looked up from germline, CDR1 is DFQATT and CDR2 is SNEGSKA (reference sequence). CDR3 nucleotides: TGCAGTGCCCAAGGGGGGAGACCCCAGCATTTT. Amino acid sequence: CSAQGGRPQHF.

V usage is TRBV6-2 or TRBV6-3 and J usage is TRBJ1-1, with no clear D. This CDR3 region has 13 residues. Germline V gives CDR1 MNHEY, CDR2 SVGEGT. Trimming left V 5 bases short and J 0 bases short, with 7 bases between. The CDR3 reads CASSITVNTEAFF. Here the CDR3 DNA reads TGTGCCAGCAGTATCACAGTGAACACTGAAGCTTTCTTT.

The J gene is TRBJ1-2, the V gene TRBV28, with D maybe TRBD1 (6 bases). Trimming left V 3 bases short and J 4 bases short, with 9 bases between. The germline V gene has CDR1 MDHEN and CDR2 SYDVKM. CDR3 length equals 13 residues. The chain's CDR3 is CASSFSTGYGYTF. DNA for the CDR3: TGTGCCAGCAGTTTTTCGACAGGCTATGGCTACACCTTC.

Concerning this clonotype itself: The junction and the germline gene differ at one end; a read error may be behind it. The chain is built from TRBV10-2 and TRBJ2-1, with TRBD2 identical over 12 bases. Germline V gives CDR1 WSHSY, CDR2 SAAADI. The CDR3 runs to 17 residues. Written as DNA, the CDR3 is TGCGCCGGCAGTGAGAGACTAGCGGGGGTCCTCTACAATGAGCAGTTCTTC. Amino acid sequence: CAGSERLAGVLYNEQFF.

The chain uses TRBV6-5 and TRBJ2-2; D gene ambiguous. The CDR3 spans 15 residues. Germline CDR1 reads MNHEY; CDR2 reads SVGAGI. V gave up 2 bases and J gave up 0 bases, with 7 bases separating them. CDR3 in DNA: TGTGCCAGCAGTTACGAGAGCGCGAACACCGGGGAGCTGTTTTTT. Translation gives CASSYESANTGELFF.

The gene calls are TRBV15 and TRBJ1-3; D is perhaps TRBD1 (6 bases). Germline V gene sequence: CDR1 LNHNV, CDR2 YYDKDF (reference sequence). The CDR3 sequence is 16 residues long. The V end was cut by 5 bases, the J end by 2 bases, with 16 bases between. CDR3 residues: CATSPETGSPGNTIYF. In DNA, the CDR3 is TGTGCCACCAGCCCGGAGACAGGATCCCCTGGAAACACCATATATTTT.

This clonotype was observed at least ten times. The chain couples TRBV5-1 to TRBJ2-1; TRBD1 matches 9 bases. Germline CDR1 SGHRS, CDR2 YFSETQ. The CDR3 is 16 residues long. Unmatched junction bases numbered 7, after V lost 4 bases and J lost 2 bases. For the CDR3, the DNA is TGCGCCAGCAGCCGTAGACAGGGGGAGGCCTACAATGAGCAGTTCTTC. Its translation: CASSRRQGEAYNEQFF.

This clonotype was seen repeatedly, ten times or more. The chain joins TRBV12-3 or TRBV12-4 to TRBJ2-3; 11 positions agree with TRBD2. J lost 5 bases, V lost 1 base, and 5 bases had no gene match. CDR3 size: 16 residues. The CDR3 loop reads CASSLEASGGRDTQYF. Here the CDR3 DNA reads TGTGCCAGCAGTTTAGAGGCTAGCGGGGGGAGAGATACGCAGTATTTT.

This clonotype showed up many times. The CDR3 sequence is CASSTLAGSYNEQFF. CDR3 in DNA: TGTGCCAGCAGCACATTAGCGGGTTCCTACAATGAGCAGTTCTTC. The J gene is TRBJ2-1, the V gene TRBV5-5; the match to TRBD2 covers 7 bases. Germline V gene lookup returns CDR1 SGHKS and CDR2 YYEKEE (reference sequence). This CDR3 region has 15 residues. Trimming removed 4 bases from V and 1 base from J; junction bases left unmatched: 5.

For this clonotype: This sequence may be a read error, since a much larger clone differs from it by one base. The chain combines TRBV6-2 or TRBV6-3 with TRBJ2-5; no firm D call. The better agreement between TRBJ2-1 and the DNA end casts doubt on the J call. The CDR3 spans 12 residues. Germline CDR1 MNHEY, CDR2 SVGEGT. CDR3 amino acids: CASKSSQETQFF. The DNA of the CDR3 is TGTGCCAGCAAATCGTCCCAAGAGACCCAGTTCTTC.

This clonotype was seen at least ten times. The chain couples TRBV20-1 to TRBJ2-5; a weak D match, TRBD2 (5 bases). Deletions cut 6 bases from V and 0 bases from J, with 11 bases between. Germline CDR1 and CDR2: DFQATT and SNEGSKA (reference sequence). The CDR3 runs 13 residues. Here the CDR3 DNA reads TGCAGTGCCAGGACTGGAAACCAAGAGACCCAGTACTTC. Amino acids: CSARTGNQETQYF.

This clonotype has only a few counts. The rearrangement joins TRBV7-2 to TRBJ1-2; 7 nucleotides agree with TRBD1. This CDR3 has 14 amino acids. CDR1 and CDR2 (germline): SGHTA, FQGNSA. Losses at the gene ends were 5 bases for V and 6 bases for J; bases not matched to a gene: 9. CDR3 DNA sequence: TGTGCCAGCAGCAAAGGACAGGAGGGCGATGGCTACACCTTC. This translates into CASSKGQEGDGYTF.

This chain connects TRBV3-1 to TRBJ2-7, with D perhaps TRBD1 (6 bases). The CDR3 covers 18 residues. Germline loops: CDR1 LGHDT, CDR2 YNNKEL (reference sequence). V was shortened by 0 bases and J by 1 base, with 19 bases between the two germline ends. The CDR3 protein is CASSQDPRRDTTSYEQYF. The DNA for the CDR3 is TGTGCCAGCAGCCAAGATCCTCGCCGGGACACGACATCCTACGAGCAGTACTTC.

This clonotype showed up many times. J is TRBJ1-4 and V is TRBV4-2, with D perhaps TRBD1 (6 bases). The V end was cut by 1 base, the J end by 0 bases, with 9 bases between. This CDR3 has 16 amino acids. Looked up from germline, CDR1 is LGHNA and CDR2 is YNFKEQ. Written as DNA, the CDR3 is TGTGCCAGCAGCCAAGCCCGGACAGCAACTAATGAAAAACTGTTTTTT. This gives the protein CASSQARTATNEKLFF.

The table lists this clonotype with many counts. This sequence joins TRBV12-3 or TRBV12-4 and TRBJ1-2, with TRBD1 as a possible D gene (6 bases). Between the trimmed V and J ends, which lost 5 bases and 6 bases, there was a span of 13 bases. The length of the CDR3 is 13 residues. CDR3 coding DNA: TGTGCCAGCAGTCCCGGGACACGCGATGGCTACACCTTC. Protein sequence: CASSPGTRDGYTF.

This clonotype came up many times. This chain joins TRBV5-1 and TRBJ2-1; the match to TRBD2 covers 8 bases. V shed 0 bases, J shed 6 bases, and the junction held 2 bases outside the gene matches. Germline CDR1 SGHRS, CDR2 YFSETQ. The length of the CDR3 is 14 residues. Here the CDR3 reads CASSLELAVNEQFF. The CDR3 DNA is TGCGCCAGCAGCTTGGAACTAGCGGTCAATGAGCAGTTCTTC.

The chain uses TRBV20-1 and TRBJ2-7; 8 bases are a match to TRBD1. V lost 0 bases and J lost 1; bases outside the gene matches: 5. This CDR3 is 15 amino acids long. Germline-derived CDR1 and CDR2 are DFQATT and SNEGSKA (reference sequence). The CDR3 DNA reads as TGCAGTGCTAGAGATAGGAGACAGGGGTCCTACGAGCAGTACTTC. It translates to CSARDRRQGSYEQYF.

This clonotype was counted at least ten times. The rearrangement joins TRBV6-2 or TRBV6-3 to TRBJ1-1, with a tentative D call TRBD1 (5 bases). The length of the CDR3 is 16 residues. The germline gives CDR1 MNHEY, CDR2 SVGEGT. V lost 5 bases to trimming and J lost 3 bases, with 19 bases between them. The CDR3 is CASSTSWGDSYTEAFF. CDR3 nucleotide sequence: TGTGCCAGCAGTACGTCCTGGGGCGACAGCTACACTGAAGCTTTCTTT.

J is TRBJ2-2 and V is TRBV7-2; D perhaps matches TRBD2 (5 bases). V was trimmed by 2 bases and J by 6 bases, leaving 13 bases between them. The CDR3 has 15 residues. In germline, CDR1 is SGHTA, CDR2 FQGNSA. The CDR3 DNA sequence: TGTGCCAGCAGCTTAACAACGGGAAATTCCGGGGAGCTGTTTTTT. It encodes CASSLTTGNSGELFF. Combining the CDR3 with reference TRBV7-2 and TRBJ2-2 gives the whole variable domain GAGVSQSPSNKVTEKGKDVELRCDPISGHTALYWYRQSLGQGLEFLIYFQGNSAPDKSGLPSDRFSAERTGGSVSTLTIQRTQQEDSAVYLCASSLTTGNSGELFFGEGSRLTVL.

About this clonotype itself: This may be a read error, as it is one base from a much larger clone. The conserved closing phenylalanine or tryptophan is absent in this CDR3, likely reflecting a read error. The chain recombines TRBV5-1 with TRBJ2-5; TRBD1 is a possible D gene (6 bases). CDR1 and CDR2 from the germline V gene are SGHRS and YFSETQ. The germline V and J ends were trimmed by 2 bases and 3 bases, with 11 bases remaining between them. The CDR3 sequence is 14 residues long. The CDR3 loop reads CASSLGPGEETQYI. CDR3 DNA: TGCGCCAGCAGCTTAGGTCCAGGGGAAGAGACCCAGTACATC.

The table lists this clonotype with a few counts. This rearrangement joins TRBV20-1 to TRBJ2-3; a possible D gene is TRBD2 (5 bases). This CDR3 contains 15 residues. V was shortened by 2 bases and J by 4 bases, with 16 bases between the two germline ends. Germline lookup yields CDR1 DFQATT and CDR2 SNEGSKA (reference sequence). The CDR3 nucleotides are TGCAGTGCTAGACCCCCCCGGGGAGCATCAGATACGCAGTATTTT. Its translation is CSARPPRGASDTQYF.

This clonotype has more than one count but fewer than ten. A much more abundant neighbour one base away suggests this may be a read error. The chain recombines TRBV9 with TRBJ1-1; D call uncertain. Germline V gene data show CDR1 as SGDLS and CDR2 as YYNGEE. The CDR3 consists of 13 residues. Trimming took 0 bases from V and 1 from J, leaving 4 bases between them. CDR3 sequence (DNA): TGTGCCAGCAGCGTAGCGGCGAACACTGAAGCTTTCTTT. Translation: CASSVAANTEAFF.

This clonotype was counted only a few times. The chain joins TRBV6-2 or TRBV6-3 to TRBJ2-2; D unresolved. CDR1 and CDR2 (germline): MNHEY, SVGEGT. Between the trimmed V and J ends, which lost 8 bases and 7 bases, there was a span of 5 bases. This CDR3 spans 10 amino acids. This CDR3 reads CASGNGELFF. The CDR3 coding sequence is TGTGCCAGCGGGAACGGGGAGCTGTTTTTT.